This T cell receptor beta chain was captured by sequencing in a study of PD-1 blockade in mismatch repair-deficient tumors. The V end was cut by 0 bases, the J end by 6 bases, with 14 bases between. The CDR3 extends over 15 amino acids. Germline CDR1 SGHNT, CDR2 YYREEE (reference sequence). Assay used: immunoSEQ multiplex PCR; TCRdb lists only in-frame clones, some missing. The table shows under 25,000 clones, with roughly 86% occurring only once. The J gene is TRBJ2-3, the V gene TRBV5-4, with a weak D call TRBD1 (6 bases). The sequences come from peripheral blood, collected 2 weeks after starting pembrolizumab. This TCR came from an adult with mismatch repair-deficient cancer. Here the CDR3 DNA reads TGTGCCAGCAGCTTGGATTTGACAGGCCCGGATACGCAGTATTTT. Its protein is CASSLDLTGPDTQYF.